The T cell receptor (beta chain) described here comes from a study of blood T cell repertoires in COVID-19. For the study at large: The study drew acute and convalescent COVID-19 samples from the United States, Italy and Spain. T cells, B-cell-depleted T cells, or PBMCs supplied cDNA or gDNA.

In the authors' methods: Nucleated cell number was recorded as an estimate derived from reference gene primer amplification. The data were produced by immunoSEQ multiplex PCR, yet TCRdb's version contains in-frame clones alone and is incomplete. That table supplies the V and J calls and clone size; D and trimming were determined from the DNA. The data contain about 360,000 clones, more than 75% of them singletons. J gave up 5 bases and V 5 bases, and 9 bases lay outside the gene matches. The germline CDR1 and CDR2 sequences are MNHEY and SVGAGI. The CDR3 totals 15 residues. Material: peripheral blood. The J gene is TRBJ2-7, the V gene TRBV6-5; 10 bases agree with TRBD2. The TCR comes from a human donor in a cohort sampled during active COVID-19. Written as DNA, the CDR3 is TGTGCCAGCAGTCGACCCGGGACTAGCGCCCACGAGCAGTACTTC. This sequence encodes CASSRPGTSAHEQYF.